A selection of T cell receptor beta chains follows, all from one sample in a study of blood T cell repertoires in COVID-19. Assay used: immunoSEQ multiplex PCR; TCRdb lists only in-frame clones, some missing. In the table there are 360,000 or so clones, around 89% of which are singletons. Sequencing used peripheral blood. The receptors originated from a man younger than 35 with active or convalescent COVID-19. CDR3s include the opening cysteine and the closing phenylalanine or tryptophan. Each record gives: clone size, V gene, D gene, J gene, CDR3 DNA, CDR3 protein. The D gene is left open where the match is weak. Clone size is not always given. Where it is, it says once, few, many or a class for expanded clones.

.	TRBV5-6	.	TRBJ1-5	TGTGCCAGCAGCCAACAAGGGACACACCAGCCCCAGCATTTT	CASSQQGTHQPQHF
.	TRBV27	.	TRBJ2-3	TGTGCCAGCAGCCCTTTGGCCGCCTCAGATACGCAGTATTTT	CASSPLAASDTQYF
.	TRBV4-1	.	TRBJ1-1	TGCGCCAGCGGGGAGGAAGAACTAAGTCACACTGAAGCTTTCTTT	CASGEEELSHTEAFF
few	TRBV10-3	TRBD1	TRBJ1-2	TGTGCCATCAGTCGAGAGGGGACAGGGGGCGGCTACACCTTC	CAISREGTGGGYTF
.	TRBV6-4	TRBD2	TRBJ2-1	TGTGCCAGCAGTAGACACGGGCGGGGGGTCAATGAGCAGTTCTTC	CASSRHGRGVNEQFF
.	TRBV24-1	TRBD1	TRBJ1-4	TGTGCCACCAGTGATTTCTCCAGGGGGTATGAAAAACTGTTTTTT	CATSDFSRGYEKLFF
.	TRBV27	.	TRBJ1-5	TGTGCCAGCAGCCTACGCGGTCAGCCCCAGCATTTT	CASSLRGQPQHF
.	TRBV19	.	TRBJ1-1	TGTGCCAGTAGTATGGGCCAGGAGGGCACTGAAGCTTTCTTT	CASSMGQEGTEAFF
.	TRBV4-3	TRBD1	TRBJ2-3	TGCGCCAGCAGCCAAGGGGTTAAGGGGGCCGAGGCAAATACGCAGTATTTT	CASSQGVKGAEANTQYF
once	TRBV4-1	TRBD1	TRBJ1-5	TGCGCCAGCAGCCTTCAGGGGGCGGGTCAGCCCCAGCATTTT	CASSLQGAGQPQHF
.	TRBV7-6	.	TRBJ1-1	TGTGCCAGCAGCCCACAGGGAAACACTGAAGCTTTCTTT	CASSPQGNTEAFF
.	TRBV7-9	TRBD1	TRBJ2-1	TGTGCCAGCACCACCCGGACAGGTGACTACAATGAGCAGTTCTTC	CASTTRTGDYNEQFF
.	TRBV20-1	TRBD1	TRBJ1-2	TGCAGTGCTAGTCGACAGGGAATCTATGGCTACACCTTC	CSASRQGIYGYTF
once	TRBV23-1	.	TRBJ1-4	TGCGCCAGCAGTCAGTACCAACAGGGCCCTGCAACTAATGAAAAACTGTTTTTT	CASSQYQQGPATNEKLFF
.	TRBV7-2	.	TRBJ1-1	TGTGCCAGCAGCTTAGCGCGGGCAGCCCCGGGAGCTGAAGCTTTCTTT	CASSLARAAPGAEAFF
.	TRBV28	TRBD1	TRBJ2-2	TGTGCCAGCAGTTCGACAGGGGTGGGCACCGGGGAGCTGTTTTTT	CASSSTGVGTGELFF
.	TRBV7-2	TRBD1	TRBJ1-5	TGTGCCAGCAGCAAACAGGGGACGGGCGTCCAGCCCCAGCATTTT	CASSKQGTGVQPQHF
.	TRBV28	.	TRBJ2-7	TGTGCCAGCATTCAGGGGCAGAGGTCCTACGAGCAGTACTTC	CASIQGQRSYEQYF
.	TRBV19	.	TRBJ1-5	TGTGCCAGTAGTATAGTGCCCCAAGCGGTTCTCAATCAGCCCCAGCATTTT	CASSIVPQAVLNQPQHF
.	TRBV27	TRBD1	TRBJ2-1	TGTGCCAGCAGTTACGAGGGGGCCACCAGAAACAATGAGCAGTTCTTC	CASSYEGATRNNEQFF
.	TRBV5-5	TRBD1	TRBJ1-1	TGTGCCAGCAGCCCTGAGTCTACAGGGGGCACTGAAGCTTTCTTT	CASSPESTGGTEAFF
.	TRBV7-2	TRBD1	TRBJ2-7	TGTGCCAGCAGCTTAGGGGGCGCCAGGGGGTCTCTGTACGAGCAGTACTTC	CASSLGGARGSLYEQYF
.	TRBV28	TRBD1	TRBJ2-2	TGTGCCAGCAGTTGGACAGGGGACACCGGGGAGCTGTTTTTT	CASSWTGDTGELFF
once	TRBV4-3	.	TRBJ1-2	TGCGCCAGCAGCCAAGATCGTAACTATGGCTACACCTTC	CASSQDRNYGYTF
once	TRBV18	TRBD1	TRBJ2-1	TGTGCCAGCTCACCGGACAGGGAAGGTGAGCAGTTCTTC	CASSPDREGEQFF
.	TRBV9	.	TRBJ1-2	TGTGCCAGCAGCGTAGGGGGCAAAAGCTATGGCTACACCTTC	CASSVGGKSYGYTF
.	TRBV6-5	.	TRBJ1-2	TGTGCCAGCAGTTACTCGGGAGGGAACTATGGCTACACCTTC	CASSYSGGNYGYTF
once	TRBV4-1	TRBD1	TRBJ1-2	TGCGCCAGCAGCCTCGAATCCAGGGGGCAGAACTATGGCTACACCTTC	CASSLESRGQNYGYTF
.	TRBV10-3	TRBD2	TRBJ2-1	TGTGCCATCAGAGGCGGGAGCTCCTACAATGAGCAGTTCTTC	CAIRGGSSYNEQFF
.	TRBV20-1	TRBD1	TRBJ2-7	TGCAGTGCAGGACAGGGCGGCGAGCAGTACTTC	CSAGQGGEQYF
.	TRBV6-5	TRBD1	TRBJ1-2	TGTGCCAGCAGTAAAACAGGGGAAGATGGCTACACCTTC	CASSKTGEDGYTF
.	TRBV27	TRBD2	TRBJ2-7	TGTGCCAGCGCATGGACTAGCGGGACCTACGAGCAGTACTTC	CASAWTSGTYEQYF
.	TRBV27	.	TRBJ2-4	TGTGCCAGCAGTTTATCCGGAATACAGGGTATTCAGTACTTC	CASSLSGIQGIQYF